These 25 T cell receptor beta chains were sequenced from one sample in a study of T cell responses to AZD1222 COVID-19 vaccine. Using immunoSEQ multiplex PCR, the repertoire was profiled, and TCRdb retains in-frame clones only, with some absent. The sample lists roughly 130,000 clones, about 90% occurring once. This specimen was peripheral blood, taken on day 0 of AZD1222 vaccination. The receptors here all came from an adult in good health.

This chain uses TRBV2 with TRBJ1-5, with TRBD1 matching 9 bases. CDR3 length: 15 residues. V shed 6 bases and J 5 bases; nucleotides not matched to a gene: 8. In germline, CDR1 is SNHLY, CDR2 FYNNEI. In nucleotides, the CDR3 is TGTGCCAGCAGCCAACAGGGGGCTTGGGATCAGCCCCAGCATTTT. It yields the protein CASSQQGAWDQPQHF. The whole variable domain, filled in from reference TRBV2 and TRBJ1-5, reads EPEVTQTPSHQVTQMGQEVILRCVPISNHLYFYWYRQILGQKVEFLVSFYNNEISEKSEIFDDQFSVERPDGSNFTLKIRSTKLEDSAMYFCASSQQGAWDQPQHFGDGTRLSIL.

The count of this clone is one. The chain has TRBV6-2 or TRBV6-3 and TRBJ2-7; D is perhaps TRBD2 (6 bases). This CDR3 comprises 14 residues. Germline V gene data show CDR1 as MNHEY and CDR2 as SVGEGT. The ends were cut back, 6 bases at V and 2 bases at J, with 14 bases in the middle. In DNA, the CDR3 is TGTGCCAGCAGCTCCGGGACTGTAACCTACGAGCAGTACGTC. Translation: CASSSGTVTYEQYV.

The chain employs TRBV5-4 and TRBJ1-2; D is unresolved. CDR1 is SGHNT and CDR2 is YYREEE in the germline V gene (reference sequence). The CDR3 is 14 amino acids. V lost 1 base to trimming and J lost 2 bases, with 9 bases between them. The CDR3 reads CASSLQGSNYGYTF. In nucleotides, the CDR3 is TGTGCCAGCAGCTTGCAAGGCTCAAACTATGGCTACACCTTC. Using reference TRBV5-4 and TRBJ1-2 for the parts outside the CDR3, the full variable domain is ETGVTQSPTHLIKTRGQQVTLRCSSQSGHNTVSWYQQALGQGPQFIFQYYREEENGRGNFPPRFSGLQFPNYSSELNVNALELDDSALYLCASSLQGSNYGYTFGSGTRLTVV.

V gene TRBV6-6 combines with J gene TRBJ1-2; no clear D gene. The CDR3 is 11 amino acids. V was trimmed by 0 bases and J by 14 bases, leaving 10 bases between them. Germline CDR1 MNHNY, CDR2 SVGAGI (reference sequence). CDR3 sequence (DNA): TGTGCCAGCAGTTACTCGGCCAGCGGGACCTTC. This gives the protein CASSYSASGTF.

The rearrangement joins TRBV9 to TRBJ1-6, with D hard to call. The CDR3 contains 12 residues. Trimming removed 0 bases from V and 10 bases from J, with 5 bases in between. The germline CDR1 and CDR2 sequences are SGDLS and YYNGEE. CDR3 nucleotides: TGTGCCAGCAGCGTAGGGGTCTCACCCCTCCACTTT. Its translation: CASSVGVSPLHF.

This chain connects TRBV4-1 to TRBJ2-3, with TRBD2 matching 8 bases. Germline CDR1 MGHRA, CDR2 YSYEKL. J lost 1 base, V lost 3 bases, and 6 bases had no gene match. This CDR3 is built from 16 residues. CDR3 protein: CASSQVGLAGTDTQYF. The CDR3 DNA sequence: TGCGCCAGCAGCCAGGTCGGACTAGCCGGCACAGATACGCAGTATTTT.

The table lists this clone with a count of one. The chain is built from TRBV19 and TRBJ1-1; TRBD1 matches 7 bases. This CDR3 has 13 amino acids. V shed 7 bases and J 2 bases; nucleotides not matched to a gene: 4. The germline gives CDR1 LNHDA, CDR2 SQIVND (reference sequence). The CDR3 DNA reads TGTGCCAGTAACCGGGACAGAAACACTGAAGCTTTCTTT. Its translation is CASNRDRNTEAFF.

The chain couples TRBV7-2 to TRBJ2-5; 9 bases are shared with TRBD1. Unmatched junction bases numbered 2, after V lost 5 bases and J lost 1 base. This CDR3 region has 14 residues. The germline CDR1 and CDR2 sequences are SGHTA and FQGNSA. The CDR3 DNA follows: TGTGCCAGCAGCCTGACAGGGGGCCAAGAGACCCAGTACTTC. Amino acid sequence: CASSLTGGQETQYF.

The genes are TRBV30 and TRBJ1-2; perhaps TRBD1 as D (6 bases). CDR1 GTSNPN and CDR2 SVGIG come from the germline V gene (reference sequence). V lost 5 bases and J lost 7, with 11 bases in between. The CDR3 totals 11 residues. The CDR3 reads CAWWTVFGYTF. The CDR3 region has the DNA TGTGCCTGGTGGACAGTATTTGGCTACACCTTC.

This chain links TRBV15 with TRBJ2-2; possibly TRBD1 or TRBD2 for D (6 bases each). V shed 0 bases and J shed 6 bases, with 20 bases lying between them. Germline assignment: CDR1 LNHNV and CDR2 YYDKDF (reference sequence). The CDR3 spans 18 residues. The CDR3 coding sequence is TGTGCCACCAGCAGAGATAGGTGGGGCAGCCGGGGGCCCGGGGAGCTGTTTTTT. Translated, it gives CATSRDRWGSRGPGELFF.

This clone was recorded a few times. The chain joins TRBV12-2 to TRBJ2-7; the table's D call, TRBD1, has no DNA check behind it. TRBV12-2 is recorded as a pseudogene. This CDR3 contains 17 residues. CDR3 loop: CASRLASNRDRDWEQYF. DNA for the CDR3: TGTGCAAGTCGCTTAGCCTCAAACCGGGACAGGGATTGGGAGCAGTACTTC.

The chain carries TRBV5-1 and TRBJ2-7; a weak D match, TRBD1 (6 bases). CDR1 and CDR2 (germline): SGHRS, YFSETQ. The CDR3 extends over 14 amino acids. V was clipped by 5 bases and J by 3 bases, with 15 bases between them. This chain's CDR3 is CASSRSGDIYEQYF. The DNA of the CDR3 is TGCGCCAGCAGTAGGTCAGGGGACATCTACGAGCAGTACTTC.

The genes are TRBV3-1 (or the pseudogene TRBV3-2) and TRBJ1-6; D is unresolved. Germline-derived CDR1 and CDR2 are LGHDT and YNNKEL (reference sequence). Trimming removed 8 bases from V and 8 bases from J, with 16 bases in between. This CDR3 is built from 14 residues. CDR3 in amino acids: CASCKNPIDSPLHF. DNA of the CDR3: TGTGCCAGCTGTAAAAACCCTATCGATTCACCCCTCCACTTT.

There are a few counts of this clone. This sequence joins TRBV4-2 and TRBJ2-7; 8 bases are shared with TRBD1. CDR1 is LGHNA and CDR2 is YNFKEQ in the germline V gene. The ends lost 1 base at V and 0 bases at J; junction bases unmatched: 5. This CDR3 has 16 amino acids. For the CDR3, the DNA is TGTGCCAGCAGCCAAGGGACAGGGACGAGCTCCTACGAGCAGTACTTC. It specifies CASSQGTGTSSYEQYF.

The chain couples TRBV30 to TRBJ1-3; D possibly corresponds to TRBD1 (6 bases). This CDR3 has 13 amino acids. Germline-derived CDR1 and CDR2 are GTSNPN and SVGIG (reference sequence). Deletions cut 5 bases from V and 4 bases from J, with 12 bases between. Here the CDR3 reads CAWDRLEGNTIYF. Written as DNA, the CDR3 is TGTGCCTGGGACAGGCTGGAAGGAAACACCATATATTTT.

This chain connects TRBV3-1 (or the pseudogene TRBV3-2) to TRBJ1-2; D call uncertain. Trimming stripped 1 base from V and 2 bases from J, with 8 bases between. CDR3 size: 14 residues. Germline V gene lookup returns CDR1 LGHDT and CDR2 YNNKEL (reference sequence). CDR3 coding DNA: TGTGCCAGCAGCCAAGTAGAGGTCAACTATGGCTACACCTTC. Translated: CASSQVEVNYGYTF.

The gene calls are TRBV2 and TRBJ1-4; no firm D call. The CDR3 runs to 16 residues. Germline lookup yields CDR1 SNHLY and CDR2 FYNNEI. Trimming took off 2 bases at V and 7 bases at J, with 17 bases between the two ends. The CDR3 here is CASSERPAEKAEKLFF. DNA of the CDR3: TGTGCCAGCAGTGAACGGCCCGCGGAGAAGGCTGAAAAACTGTTTTTT.

The chain recombines TRBV10-3 with TRBJ2-5, with 8 bases fitting TRBD2. V gave up 7 bases and J gave up 5 bases; unmatched junction bases: 9. Looked up from germline, CDR1 is ENHRY and CDR2 is SYGVKD. The CDR3 has 14 residues. The CDR3 here is CAINLGGAEETQYF. CDR3 bases: TGTGCCATCAATCTCGGGGGGGCCGAGGAGACCCAGTACTTC.

This clone was recorded only once. The rearrangement joins TRBV3-1 (or the pseudogene TRBV3-2) to TRBJ1-1; no reliable D call. The CDR3 is 14 residues long. Germline CDR1 is LGHDT and CDR2 is YNNKEL (reference sequence). Trimming shortened V by 5 bases and J by 4 bases, and 14 bases separated the two germline ends. The CDR3 loop reads CASSATIVGTEAFF. CDR3 bases: TGTGCCAGCAGCGCGACGATTGTCGGCACTGAAGCTTTCTTT.

J is TRBJ1-1 and V is TRBV5-1, with 8 bases aligning to TRBD1. The CDR3 covers 12 residues. CDR1 is SGHRS, CDR2 YFSETQ, per germline. V lost 6 bases, J lost 4 bases, and 2 bases stayed unmatched. The CDR3 region is CASTTGGTEAFF. For the CDR3, the DNA is TGCGCCAGCACTACAGGGGGCACTGAAGCTTTCTTT.

The rearrangement joins TRBV6-1 to TRBJ1-4, with 8 bases matching TRBD1. This CDR3 is 15 amino acids long. Germline V lookup: CDR1 MNHNS, CDR2 SASEGT. J was trimmed by 8 bases and V by 3 bases; bases with no gene match: 8. Here the CDR3 reads CASSEQTGEREKLFF. DNA of the CDR3: TGTGCCAGCAGTGAGCAGACAGGGGAACGGGAAAAACTGTTTTTT.

This chain connects TRBV10-3 to TRBJ1-1; 7 bases fit TRBD1. Germline CDR1 reads ENHRY; CDR2 reads SYGVKD. V shed 6 bases, J shed 3 bases, and the junction held 4 bases outside the gene matches. The CDR3 contains 13 residues. CDR3 bases: TGTGCCATCAGACCCGACAGGGACACTGAAGCTTTCTTT. Its protein product is CAIRPDRDTEAFF.

This clone was seen a handful of times. V gene TRBV5-1 combines with J gene TRBJ2-2; no firm D call. The germline V and J ends were trimmed by 0 bases and 4 bases, with 7 bases remaining between them. The CDR3 contains 14 residues. Looked up from germline, CDR1 is SGHRS and CDR2 is YFSETQ. CDR3 DNA: TGCGCCAGCAGCTTGGGAGAAATCACCGGGGAGCTGTTTTTT. Residues: CASSLGEITGELFF. The full variable domain, rest sourced from reference TRBV5-1 and TRBJ2-2, is KAGVTQTPRYLIKTRGQQVTLSCSPISGHRSVSWYQQTPGQGLQFLFEYFSETQRNKGNFPGRFSGRQFSNSRSEMNVSTLELGDSALYLCASSLGEITGELFFGEGSRLTVL.

This chain connects TRBV18 to TRBJ1-3; 8 positions agree with TRBD1. From germline, CDR1 is KGHSH and CDR2 LQKENI. This CDR3 is built from 15 residues. The J segment lost 3 bases and the V segment lost 3 bases, leaving 4 bases of the junction unmatched. CDR3: CASSPDRVVGNTIYF. CDR3 in DNA: TGTGCCAGCTCACCGGACAGGGTGGTTGGAAACACCATATATTTT.

This chain connects TRBV15 to TRBJ2-6; no definite D call. The CDR3 has 15 amino acids. V lost 0 bases, J lost 1 base, and 4 bases lay in between. The germline gives CDR1 LNHNV, CDR2 YYDKDF (reference sequence). CDR3 DNA sequence: TGTGCCACCAGCAGAGATCTTTCTGGGGCCAACGTCCTGACTTTC. Translated: CATSRDLSGANVLTF.